Listed below are T cell receptor beta chains from one sample, sequenced in a study of blood T cell repertoires in COVID-19. Sequencing was performed with immunoSEQ multiplex PCR; in TCRdb, only in-frame clones are kept and a portion is missing. The sample yields about 230,000 clones, approximately 90% seen once. Sample: peripheral blood. These receptors were collected from a man aged 25-45 years with COVID-19, enrolled during active disease. CDR3s include the opening cysteine and the closing phenylalanine or tryptophan. The D gene is left open where the match is weak. The listing skips clone size in some rows; elsewhere it reads once, few, many or a size class.

>TRBV10-3|TRBJ1-2|.|TRBD1
CALGTGENYGYTF
TGTGCCCTCGGGACAGGGGAAAACTATGGCTACACCTTC
>TRBV11-2|TRBJ1-4|.|TRBD1
CASSLGQGGRFATNEKLFF
TGTGCCAGCAGCTTAGGACAGGGGGGTCGGTTTGCAACTAATGAAAAACTGTTTTTT
>TRBV18|TRBJ2-1|.|TRBD1
CASSPPGGQRNEQFF
TGTGCCAGCTCACCTCCAGGGGGACAAAGGAATGAGCAGTTCTTC
>TRBV6-5|TRBJ2-5|.|TRBD1
CATLKDDRAQETQYF
TGTGCCACACTAAAAGACGACAGGGCTCAAGAGACCCAGTACTTC
>TRBV9|TRBJ2-2|once|.
CASSVGSSGQYTGELFF
TGTGCCAGCAGCGTAGGGTCTAGCGGACAGTACACCGGGGAGCTGTTTTTT
>TRBV9|TRBJ1-2|.|.
CASSVERVLNYGYTF
TGTGCCAGCAGCGTAGAGAGGGTGCTGAACTATGGCTACACCTTC
>TRBV7-9|TRBJ1-1|.|.
CASSLWPSRGEAFF
TGTGCCAGCAGCTTATGGCCCTCCCGGGGTGAAGCTTTCTTT
>TRBV7-2|TRBJ1-2|once|.
CASRSPVMVGYTF
TGTGCCAGCCGAAGTCCAGTTATGGTTGGCTACACCTTC
>TRBV2|TRBJ2-2|.|.
CASSRNTGELFF
TGTGCCAGCAGCAGAAACACCGGGGAGCTGTTTTTT
>TRBV11-1|TRBJ1-1|.|.
CASSLQVNTEAFF
TGTGCCAGCAGTCTCCAGGTGAACACTGAAGCTTTCTTT
>TRBV11-2|TRBJ1-4|.|TRBD1
CASSLRGGAATNEKLFF
TGTGCCAGCAGCTTAAGAGGGGGCGCCGCAACTAATGAAAAACTGTTTTTT
>TRBV4-3|TRBJ2-5|.|TRBD1
CASSHGQGETQYF
TGCGCCAGCAGCCACGGACAGGGTGAGACCCAGTACTTC
>TRBV6-5|TRBJ1-5|.|TRBD1
CASSYSTGYGQPQHF
TGTGCCAGCAGTTACTCGACAGGGTACGGCCAGCCCCAGCATTTT
>TRBV28|TRBJ2-2|.|.
CASSLSTPPGTGELFF
TGTGCCAGCAGTTTATCGACTCCCCCAGGGACCGGGGAGCTGTTTTTT
>TRBV19|TRBJ1-1|.|TRBD1
CASRPQGMLNTEAFF
TGTGCCAGTAGACCACAGGGGATGCTAAACACTGAAGCTTTCTTT
>TRBV5-6|TRBJ1-2|.|TRBD1
CASSFSTGGKLDYGYTF
TGTGCCAGCAGCTTCTCGACAGGGGGTAAGTTGGACTATGGCTACACCTTC
>TRBV11-1|TRBJ2-1|once|.
CASSLETLYGSLEQFF
TGTGCCAGCAGCTTAGAAACACTTTACGGGAGTTTGGAGCAGTTCTTC
>TRBV27|TRBJ1-2|.|.
CASRGAREVTGGYTF
TGTGCCAGCAGGGGTGCGCGGGAAGTTACTGGTGGCTACACCTTC
>TRBV30|TRBJ2-7|.|TRBD2
CAWSGTSGSYEQYF
TGTGCCTGGAGTGGAACTAGCGGGAGCTACGAGCAGTACTTC
>TRBV11-2|TRBJ2-2|.|.
CASSPRWEHTGELFF
TGTGCCAGCAGCCCCCGATGGGAGCACACCGGGGAGCTGTTTTTT
>TRBV5-1|TRBJ1-1|.|TRBD1
CASSLTGTGETEAFF
TGCGCCAGCAGCTTGACCGGGACAGGGGAGACTGAAGCTTTCTTT
>TRBV6-5|TRBJ2-7|.|.
CASKEGLNEQYF
TGTGCCAGCAAAGAGGGATTGAACGAGCAGTACTTC
>TRBV9|TRBJ2-2|.|.
CASSVRGSANTGELFF
TGTGCCAGCAGCGTAAGGGGCAGCGCGAACACCGGGGAGCTGTTTTTT
>TRBV28|TRBJ1-5|.|.
CASSLRAPKGHRDINNQPQHF
TGTGCCAGCAGTTTAAGAGCCCCCAAGGGCCACCGGGACATTAACAATCAGCCCCAGCATTTT
>TRBV18|TRBJ2-1|.|.
CASSVNEQFF
TGTGCCAGCTCCGTGAATGAGCAGTTCTTC
>TRBV15|TRBJ2-2|.|.
CATTVGSRGWAGELFF
TGTGCCACCACGGTCGGCTCCAGGGGTTGGGCCGGGGAGCTGTTTTTT
>TRBV6-2/TRBV6-3|TRBJ2-7|.|TRBD1
CASTPKKGGGYEQYF
TGTGCCAGCACCCCCAAGAAAGGGGGCGGCTACGAGCAGTACTTC
>TRBV7-3|TRBJ1-4|.|.
CASSQSQSTNEKLFF
TGTGCCAGCAGCCAATCACAATCAACTAATGAAAAACTGTTTTTT
>TRBV6-5|TRBJ1-3|.|.
CASRGRDMSGNTIYF
TGTGCCAGCAGAGGACGGGACATGTCAGGAAACACCATATATTTT
>TRBV5-1|TRBJ1-1|.|.
CASSLGIFNSWQNTEAFF
TGCGCCAGCAGCTTGGGGATTTTCAACAGCTGGCAGAACACTGAAGCTTTCTTT
>TRBV6-5|TRBJ1-6|.|TRBD1
CASSPPTGGNSPLHF
TGTGCCAGCAGTCCCCCGACAGGGGGTAATTCACCCCTCCACTTT
>TRBV18|TRBJ2-7|.|.
CASSPKTTGVDEQYF
TGTGCCAGCTCACCAAAGACAACAGGAGTGGACGAGCAGTACTTC